This T cell receptor (beta chain) was retrieved from a study of molecular identifiers for immune sequencing clone quantification. TCR libraries were built in bulk with a published protocol and specific TCR primers. From the PCR reads, TCRdb called clonotypes with MiXCR, one entry per CDR3 protein. The sample includes about 500,000 distinct CDR3 sequences, about 25% of them seen just once. Naive CD8 T cells, phenotype CD8+CD4-CCR7+CD45RA+, were sorted. V was pared by 1 base and J by 7 bases, with 16 bases between. Germline V gene lookup returns CDR1 SGHAT and CDR2 FQNNGV. The CDR3 runs 15 residues. The origin of this receptor is a human donor in good health. Some libraries in this study had Jurkat cell RNA spiked in. Source material: naive CD8+ T cells from blood, with Jurkat cell RNA spiked in. Stated subset: FACS-sorted CD8+CD4-CCR7+CD45RA+ naive T cells. The rearrangement joins TRBV11-2 to TRBJ1-1, with a possible D match to TRBD1 (5 bases). The CDR3 reads CASSLAGTPRGEAFF. The CDR3 DNA reads TGTGCCAGCAGCTTAGCGGGGACCCCTCGAGGTGAAGCTTTCTTT.